This T cell receptor (beta chain) was documented in a study of cytomegalovirus exposure and HLA in healthy donors. Trimming removed 8 bases at V and 4 bases at J, with 12 bases between. CDR1 is SGHNT, CDR2 YYREEE, per germline (reference sequence). The CDR3 consists of 12 residues. The PCR made use of 60 Vbeta and 13 Jbeta primers. Assay: immunoSEQ multiplex PCR; the TCRdb copy retains only in-frame clones and omits some. The sample lists more than 60,000 clones; over 75% were seen once. Findings of the study overall: Among donors in an Asian-associated ancestry cluster, a later analysis reportedly found fewer N-insertions than the roughly 680-donor mean.

As concerns this clone: Its matching antigen is unknown.

Among the donors, all were healthy bone marrow donors. The sequence was obtained from a woman between 25 and 40 years old in good health and CMV-seronegative. The sample taken for sequencing was PBMCs. V gene TRBV5-4 combines with J gene TRBJ2-5; the D gene is possibly TRBD2 (6 bases). CDR3 nucleotides: TGTGCCAGTCACCGGGACTCAGAGACCCAGTACTTC. It specifies CASHRDSETQYF.